Below, 10 T cell receptor beta chains from the same sample are listed, as sequenced in a study of cytomegalovirus exposure and HLA in healthy donors. With 60 Vbeta and 13 Jbeta primers, the PCR was carried out. Repertoires were generated with immunoSEQ multiplex PCR, while TCRdb's copy carries only in-frame clones and drops some. This table has approximately 150,000 clones, roughly 80% appearing once. Input material: PBMCs. These receptors originate from a woman aged 25 to 39 in good health and CMV-seronegative.

This clone is a singleton in its sample. The CDR3 loop reads CASSGTGGQPQHF. CDR3 in DNA: TGTGCCAGCAGCGGGACAGGGGGACAGCCCCAGCATTTT. The chain employs TRBV5-6 and TRBJ1-5; 11 nucleotides agree with TRBD1. The V gene end was trimmed by 4 bases and the J gene end by 7 bases; junction bases not matched to a gene: 1. The CDR3 has 13 residues. CDR1 is SGHDT, CDR2 YYEEEE, per germline.

V is TRBV15 and J is TRBJ2-1, with 7 bases aligning to TRBD2. The CDR3 length is 17 residues. V dropped 1 base and J dropped 9; count of bases not matched to a gene: 15. Germline CDR1 reads LNHNV; CDR2 reads YYDKDF (reference sequence). This CDR3 is CATSRVPHIGWGGEQFF. CDR3 in DNA: TGTGCCACCAGCAGAGTTCCCCATATAGGGTGGGGGGGTGAGCAGTTCTTC.

This CDR3 reads CASSQGYGGNQPQHF. The CDR3 DNA is TGTGCCAGCAGCCAGGGATACGGTGGCAATCAGCCCCAGCATTTT. The V gene is TRBV7-9, the J gene TRBJ1-5; D is possibly TRBD1 (5 bases). The CDR3 has 15 residues. Germline lookup yields CDR1 SEHNR and CDR2 FQNEAQ (reference sequence). V was pared by 5 bases and J by 2 bases, with 13 bases between.

V usage is TRBV6-1 and J usage is TRBJ2-3, with D tentatively TRBD2 (6 bases). The V end lost 2 bases, the J end lost 5 bases, and 8 bases lay between the germline ends. This CDR3 contains 13 residues. Per the germline V gene, CDR1 is MNHNS and CDR2 is SASEGT. For the CDR3, the DNA is TGTGCCAGCAGTGAATCGGGGGAAGATACGCAGTATTTT. It encodes CASSESGEDTQYF.

This chain uses TRBV5-6 with TRBJ2-1, with D tentatively TRBD2 (5 bases). This CDR3 is built from 16 residues. The V gene's germline CDR1 is SGHDT and CDR2 YYEEEE. Trimming left V 0 bases short and J 5 bases short, with 15 bases between. CDR3 amino acids: CASSLAAVGPHNEQFF. CDR3 sequence (DNA): TGTGCCAGCAGCTTGGCAGCGGTCGGTCCCCACAATGAGCAGTTCTTC.

Only a few counts were recorded for this clone. The rearrangement joins TRBV5-1 to TRBJ2-7, with a possible D match to TRBD1 (5 bases). The CDR3 is 12 residues long. The V gene lost 5 bases and the J gene lost 5 bases, with 11 bases spanning the gap. Germline V CDR1 and CDR2: SGHRS, YFSETQ. As DNA, the CDR3 is TGCGCCAGCAGTAAACAGGACAACGAGCAGTACTTC. Translation: CASSKQDNEQYF.

In its sample, this clone was seen a few times. The chain carries TRBV4-1 and TRBJ1-5; D might be TRBD1 (5 bases). This CDR3 is built from 14 residues. Trimming took off 3 bases at V and 4 bases at J, with 10 bases between the two ends. CDR1 and CDR2 from the germline V gene are MGHRA and YSYEKL. CDR3 loop: CASSHGTDNQPQHF. The CDR3 nucleotides read TGCGCCAGCAGCCACGGGACTGATAATCAGCCCCAGCATTTT.

CDR3: CASSLVSSGGETQYF. The CDR3 region has the DNA TGTGCCAGCAGCTTAGTGTCTAGCGGGGGAGAGACCCAGTACTTC. The chain joins TRBV7-2 to TRBJ2-5; 10 nucleotides match TRBD2. There are 15 residues in the CDR3. Germline trimming cut 1 base from V and 4 bases from J; bases unmatched to any gene: 3. From germline, CDR1 is SGHTA and CDR2 FQGNSA.

This clone has more than one count but fewer than ten. V gene TRBV5-1 combines with J gene TRBJ2-7, with 8 bases fitting TRBD2. Germline CDR1 is SGHRS and CDR2 is YFSETQ. Unmatched junction bases numbered 15, after V lost 6 bases and J lost 7 bases. The CDR3 is 15 residues long. The CDR3 DNA reads as TGCGCCAGCACCAAGGCCAGCGGGAGAGGGACTGAGCAGTACTTC. The encoded protein is CASTKASGRGTEQYF. The full variable domain, rest sourced from reference TRBV5-1 and TRBJ2-7, is KAGVTQTPRYLIKTRGQQVTLSCSPISGHRSVSWYQQTPGQGLQFLFEYFSETQRNKGNFPGRFSGRQFSNSRSEMNVSTLELGDSALYLCASTKASGRGTEQYFGPGTRLTVT.

The DNA of the CDR3 is TGTGCCAGCAGTTACTCGCGGGATTCACCCCTCCACTTT. Amino acids: CASSYSRDSPLHF. The chain employs TRBV6-5 and TRBJ1-6; no clear D. Trimming cost V 0 bases and J 8 bases, with 5 bases left between them. Per germline, CDR1 MNHEY and CDR2 SVGAGI. CDR3 length: 13 amino acids.